Below, 26 T cell receptor beta chains from the same sample are listed, as sequenced in a study of CD8 T cells in ankylosing spondylitis. TCRdb processed the 5' RACE reads anew with MiXCR; each CDR3 protein has one entry. The table includes 200,000 to 300,000 distinct CDR3 sequences, about 10% detected once. The sequenced sample was blood, either unsorted or a sorted T cell fraction (not recorded which). These TCRs come from a male donor with ankylosing spondylitis or in good health (not recorded which).

This clonotype appeared many times. The chain recombines TRBV7-2 with TRBJ1-4; a weak D match, TRBD1 (6 bases). Per germline, CDR1 SGHTA and CDR2 FQGNSA. The V and J ends lost 7 bases and 7 bases respectively, with 19 bases between them. The CDR3 extends over 15 amino acids. CDR3 sequence reads: CASTLEQGVGEKLFF. For the CDR3, the DNA is TGTGCCAGCACCCTAGAACAGGGTGTTGGTGAAAAACTGTTTTTT.

This clonotype was observed a few times. This chain uses TRBV5-1 with TRBJ2-6; the D is unclear. Germline CDR1 is SGHRS and CDR2 is YFSETQ. Trimming left V 3 bases short and J 2 bases short, with 6 bases between. The CDR3 is 14 residues long. The CDR3 DNA sequence: TGCGCCAGCAGCTCAGGCGCTGGGGCCAACGTCCTGACTTTC. Translated, it gives CASSSGAGANVLTF.

This clonotype was observed at least ten times. The rearrangement joins TRBV5-1 to TRBJ2-7; 11 bases fit TRBD2. Trimming cost V 4 bases and J 1 base; bases outside gene matches: 10. There are 17 residues in the CDR3. The V gene's germline CDR1 is SGHRS and CDR2 YFSETQ. CDR3 in DNA: TGCGCCAGCAGCCCGGGAGGGACTAGCGGCGCGTCCTACGAGCAGTACTTC. Translated: CASSPGGTSGASYEQYF. Together with reference TRBV5-1 and TRBJ2-7, the CDR3 gives the full variable domain: KAGVTQTPRYLIKTRGQQVTLSCSPISGHRSVSWYQQTPGQGLQFLFEYFSETQRNKGNFPGRFSGRQFSNSRSEMNVSTLELGDSALYLCASSPGGTSGASYEQYFGPGTRLTVT.

This clonotype was seen repeatedly, ten times or more. V gene TRBV20-1 combines with J gene TRBJ2-1, with 11 bases lining up with TRBD2. CDR3 size: 15 residues. Germline lookup yields CDR1 DFQATT and CDR2 SNEGSKA (reference sequence). The trim removed 4 bases at V and 2 bases at J, leaving 4 bases unmatched. The CDR3 DNA reads as TGCAGTGCTACAGGGACTAGCGGACCCTACAATGAGCAGTTCTTC. Amino acids: CSATGTSGPYNEQFF.

This clonotype was detected many times. The V gene is TRBV6-2 or TRBV6-3, the J gene TRBJ2-1; D call uncertain. Germline CDR1 reads MNHEY; CDR2 reads SVGEGT. The V gene lost 0 bases and the J gene lost 9 bases, with 6 bases spanning the gap. The CDR3 is 12 amino acids. The CDR3 here is CASSYSKGEQFF. CDR3 nucleotide sequence: TGTGCCAGCAGTTACTCGAAGGGTGAGCAGTTCTTC.

The J gene is TRBJ1-5, the V gene TRBV11-3, with TRBD1 matching 7 bases. This CDR3 region has 14 residues. Germline CDR1 and CDR2: SGHNT and YENEEA. The V segment lost 4 bases and the J segment 9 bases; nucleotides outside the gene matches: 9. The CDR3 spells CASSCYRGLRPQHF. Written as DNA, the CDR3 is TGTGCCAGCAGCTGCTACAGGGGCCTTAGGCCCCAGCATTTT.

In its sample, this clonotype was seen many times. This rearrangement joins TRBV20-1 to TRBJ2-1; 8 bases align to TRBD2. Germline CDR1 reads DFQATT; CDR2 reads SNEGSKA (reference sequence). This CDR3 comprises 11 residues. V shed 6 bases, J shed 13 bases, and the junction held 8 bases outside the gene matches. In nucleotides, the CDR3 is TGCAGTGCGCCAGCGGGAGCTCAACAGTTCTTC. This translates into CSAPAGAQQFF.

This clonotype was found many times. The J gene is TRBJ2-5, the V gene TRBV15; 9 bases fit TRBD2. The CDR3 has 16 amino acids. Germline V gives CDR1 LNHNV, CDR2 YYDKDF (reference sequence). The V and J ends lost 2 bases and 5 bases, in that order; junction bases with no gene match: 9. CDR3 coding DNA: TGTGCCACCAGCAGATCGAGGAGCGGGGGGTCGGAGACCCAGTACTTC. Its translation: CATSRSRSGGSETQYF.

This clonotype was recorded many times. The chain combines TRBV29-1 with TRBJ1-2; 10 positions match TRBD1. The V gene's germline CDR1 is SQVTM and CDR2 ANQGSEA. V lost 7 bases to trimming and J lost 2 bases; unmatched junction nucleotides: 4. The CDR3 runs to 13 residues. The CDR3, as DNA: TGCAGCGCGGGGGGACAGGGGAACTATGGCTACACCTTC. It codes for CSAGGQGNYGYTF.

The V gene is TRBV11-3, the J gene TRBJ2-2, with TRBD1 as a possible D gene (5 bases). The CDR3 is 16 amino acids. With 2 bases removed from V and 4 bases from J, the gap between germline ends came to 14 bases. Germline CDR1 is SGHNT and CDR2 is YENEEA. The CDR3 DNA sequence: TGTGCCAGCAGCTTATTGGGCAGGGTTGCCACCGGGGAGCTGTTTTTT. Its protein is CASSLLGRVATGELFF.

The sample holds many counts of this clonotype. The rearrangement joins TRBV24-1 to TRBJ1-2; 7 bases match TRBD1. V lost 5 bases and J lost 13; bases outside the gene matches: 27. The CDR3 is 18 amino acids. Germline V lookup: CDR1 KGHDR, CDR2 SFDVKD. CDR3 DNA sequence: TGTGCCACCAGTGTCCCTCGCCCGGGTGTCGGGACAGAGAAAGTTTGCACCTTC. Protein sequence: CATSVPRPGVGTEKVCTF.

Details on this clonotype: Relative to the germline gene, one junction end is altered; a read error may explain this. V is TRBV29-1 and J is TRBJ2-1, with a weak D call TRBD2 (6 bases). Germline V gene data show CDR1 as SQVTM and CDR2 as ANQGSEA. The CDR3 consists of 17 residues. The DNA of the CDR3 is TGCAGCGTTGATGCTCAGGGAGGCGGGTCTGGGAACAATAAGCAGTTCTTC. Translated, it gives CSVDAQGGGSGNNKQFF.

This sequence joins TRBV11-3 and TRBJ2-7; 7 nucleotides align to TRBD2. Germline CDR1 reads SGHNT; CDR2 reads YENEEA. V lost 6 bases to trimming and J lost 6 bases; unmatched junction nucleotides: 8. This CDR3 spans 13 amino acids. CDR3 in amino acids: CASSYETSTEQYF. CDR3 in DNA: TGTGCCAGCAGTTACGAGACTAGCACCGAGCAGTACTTC.

This clonotype was observed at least ten times. The chain recombines TRBV27 with TRBJ2-7; possible D gene TRBD1, 5 bases. Germline CDR1 is MNHEY and CDR2 is SMNVEV (reference sequence). The V end lost 8 bases, the J end lost 5 bases, and 19 bases lay between the germline ends. The CDR3 is 14 residues long. CDR3 protein: CASSLTLGHDEQYF. The DNA for the CDR3 is TGTGCCAGCTCCCTCACCTTGGGGCACGACGAGCAGTACTTC.

Many counts were recorded for this clonotype. This chain connects TRBV5-1 to TRBJ2-2; D is ambiguous. Trimming cost V 0 bases and J 7 bases, with 7 bases left between them. CDR1 and CDR2 (germline): SGHRS, YFSETQ. CDR3 length: 13 amino acids. The CDR3 reads CASSLDFRGELFF. DNA for the CDR3: TGCGCCAGCAGCTTGGATTTTCGCGGGGAGCTGTTTTTT.

This clonotype has ten or more counts. This chain links TRBV10-3 with TRBJ2-6; D may be TRBD1 (5 bases). This CDR3 comprises 14 residues. Germline-derived CDR1 and CDR2 are ENHRY and SYGVKD. V lost 5 bases and J 2 bases, leaving 7 bases between the germline ends. DNA of the CDR3: TGTGCCATCAGTACAGGTCCTGGGGCCAACGTCCTGACTTTC. Translation gives CAISTGPGANVLTF.

The sample holds a few counts of this clonotype. This CDR3 is CASSDSGRGGFTDTQYF. The CDR3 nucleotides are TGTGCCAGCAGCGACTCCGGAAGGGGGGGGTTCACAGATACGCAGTATTTT. This rearrangement joins TRBV2 to TRBJ2-3, with D maybe TRBD2 (7 bases). Trimming took off 6 bases at V and 2 bases at J, with 21 bases between the two ends. CDR1 and CDR2 from the germline V gene are SNHLY and FYNNEI. The CDR3 extends over 17 amino acids.

The chain combines TRBV3-1 with TRBJ1-1; perhaps TRBD1 as D (6 bases). This CDR3 has 14 residues. CDR1 and CDR2 from the germline V gene are LGHDT and YNNKEL (reference sequence). Trimming removed 2 bases from V and 1 base from J, with 8 bases in between. As DNA, the CDR3 is TGTGCCAGCAGCCAACGGGGGCGGAACACTGAAGCTTTCTTT. As protein: CASSQRGRNTEAFF.

This clonotype occurred a few times. The chain joins TRBV30 to TRBJ2-7; D is perhaps TRBD1 or TRBD2 (5 bases each). The CDR3 has 12 amino acids. V lost 2 bases and J lost 6, with 11 bases in between. The germline V gene has CDR1 GTSNPN and CDR2 SVGIG (reference sequence). The CDR3 sequence is CAWSRGPSEQYF. The CDR3, as DNA: TGTGCCTGGAGTAGGGGACCAAGCGAGCAGTACTTC.

This clonotype has a count of ten or more. A junction boundary mismatches the germline segment, possibly from a read error. The chain uses TRBV12-3 or TRBV12-4 and TRBJ2-5; D gene uncertain. This CDR3 has 12 amino acids. CDR3 DNA: TGTGCCAGCCGTAAAAACCAGGAGACCCAGTACTTC. Its protein product is CASRKNQETQYF.

In this sample, this clonotype turned up many times. V usage is TRBV27 and J usage is TRBJ2-5; D is possibly TRBD2 (5 bases). Germline V gives CDR1 MNHEY, CDR2 SMNVEV (reference sequence). V dropped 5 bases and J dropped 4 bases, with 17 bases sitting between them. The CDR3 totals 15 residues. The CDR3 spells CASSQRSLAGETQYF. The CDR3 region has the DNA TGTGCCAGCAGTCAAAGGTCGCTAGCTGGAGAGACCCAGTACTTC.

This clonotype was found many times. V usage is TRBV21-1 and J usage is TRBJ1-1. TRBV21-1 is noted as a pseudogene. This CDR3 is 13 amino acids long. The CDR3 nucleotides are TGTGCCAGCAGCAAAGACACCAGGATAGAAGCTTTCTTT. Its protein is CASSKDTRIEAFF.

This rearrangement joins TRBV4-2 to TRBJ2-3; 11 bases agree with TRBD2. This CDR3 has 17 amino acids. V was clipped by 1 base and J by 4 bases; unmatched bases: 7. Germline assignment: CDR1 LGHNA and CDR2 YNFKEQ. The DNA for the CDR3 is TGTGCCAGCAGCCAAGTTCAGACTAGCGGGGTCGCAGATACGCAGTATTTT. It specifies CASSQVQTSGVADTQYF.

This clonotype was observed many times. The rearrangement joins TRBV6-2 or TRBV6-3 to TRBJ2-1, with D unresolved. This CDR3 spans 13 amino acids. Germline CDR1 MNHEY, CDR2 SVGEGT. Between the trimmed V and J ends, which lost 5 bases and 4 bases, there was a span of 9 bases. The CDR3 sequence: CASSPQRYNEQFF. CDR3 DNA sequence: TGTGCCAGCAGTCCTCAAAGATACAATGAGCAGTTCTTC.

The V gene is TRBV30, the J gene TRBJ2-7, with D maybe TRBD1 (6 bases). This CDR3 region has 12 residues. V lost 4 bases, J lost 6 bases, and 13 bases lay in between. CDR1 and CDR2 (germline): GTSNPN, SVGIG (reference sequence). The CDR3 nucleotides read TGTGCCTGGACCGCGATACAGGGCGAGCAGTACTTC. Translating gives CAWTAIQGEQYF.

At least ten counts were recorded for this clonotype. This chain joins TRBV13 and TRBJ1-1, with 7 bases aligning to TRBD1. V gave up 3 bases and J gave up 1 base; unmatched junction bases: 2. The CDR3 has 14 amino acids. Looked up from germline, CDR1 is PRHDT and CDR2 is FYEKMQ (reference sequence). Here the CDR3 DNA reads TGTGCCAGCAGCTTCCGGACAGGGAACACTGAAGCTTTCTTT. Its translation: CASSFRTGNTEAFF.